This T cell receptor beta chain was observed in a study of T-cell reconstitution after alpha-beta-depleted transplantation in children. With 3 bases clipped from V and 9 bases from J, the junction kept 6 bases outside the gene matches. The CDR3 is 15 amino acids. Germline V gene data show CDR1 as SGHRS and CDR2 as YFSETQ. Unique molecular identifiers were built into the TCRbeta library. Each CDR3 protein is one row after TCRdb ran MiXCR on the PCR reads. The data hold roughly 500,000 distinct CDR3 sequences, with approximately 32% observed a single time. Source: PBMCs from the stem cell graft donor, taken from the stem cell graft. The TCR sequence derives from a human donor who donated a stem cell graft to a child with aplastic anemia. The rearrangement uses TRBV5-1 and TRBJ2-3, with 14 positions matching TRBD2. The CDR3 here is CASSSGTSGSATQYF. In DNA form, the CDR3 reads TGCGCCAGCAGCTCGGGGACTAGCGGGAGTGCAACGCAGTATTTT.